The 2 T cell receptor beta chains reported below all come from one sample, sequenced in a study of PD-L1 blockade in urothelial cancer. The protocol was immunoSEQ multiplex PCR, while the TCRdb copy is restricted to in-frame clones and leaves out a portion. The table records just over 50,000 clones, about three quarters of them present only once. Stated time point: pretreatment peripheral blood. Specimen: PBMCs, collected around atezolizumab (anti-PD-L1) treatment. Receptors were obtained from a man in his 70s with urothelial cancer.

The J gene is TRBJ1-5, the V gene TRBV28; no definite D call. The V end lost 7 bases, the J end lost 4 bases, and 11 bases lay between the germline ends. Per germline, CDR1 MDHEN and CDR2 SYDVKM. This CDR3 is built from 13 residues. CDR3 DNA sequence: TGTGCCAGCACCCCCCGGGAGAATCAGCCCCAGCATTTT. Protein sequence: CASTPRENQPQHF.

The rearrangement uses TRBV7-2 and TRBJ2-1; 8 nucleotides line up with TRBD1. The CDR3 contains 15 residues. CDR1 and CDR2 (germline): SGHTA, FQGNSA. The ends lost 5 bases at V and 9 bases at J; junction bases unmatched: 12. This CDR3 is CASSQAGTGIFEQFF. DNA for the CDR3: TGTGCCAGCAGCCAAGCCGGGACAGGCATATTTGAGCAGTTCTTC.